This is a list of T cell receptor beta chains from one sample in a study of shared clonotypes between healthy human individuals. Measured with immunoSEQ multiplex PCR; TCRdb has only the in-frame clones, and not every one. The repertoire holds over 850,000 clones, with more than 75% as singletons. Sequencing was carried out using memory CD4+ T cells from PBMCs. Receptors were obtained from a man between 18 and 35 years old in good health. Some clones in this sample may be carry-over from other donors' samples. Both conserved end residues are part of each CDR3. A D gene is named only where the DNA matches it firmly. The size entry is marked missing in some rows and otherwise reads once, few, many or a size class.

D: NA
size: few
length: 13
V: TRBV5-1
J: TRBJ1-1
DNA: TGCGCCAGCAGCTTATGGGAGAAGGCTGAAGCTTTCTTT
CDR3: CASSLWEKAEAFF

D: TRBD2
size: NA
length: 15
V: TRBV27
J: TRBJ2-2
DNA: TGTGCCAGCAGTCCTCGGGGGGGGAACACCGGGGAGCTGTTTTTT
CDR3: CASSPRGGNTGELFF

D: NA
size: many
length: 16
V: TRBV2
J: TRBJ2-7
DNA: TGTGCCAACAGCTTAACGAGCGCCCGGAGCTCCTACGAGCAGTACTTC
CDR3: CANSLTSARSSYEQYF

D: TRBD2
size: NA
length: 14
V: TRBV5-1
J: TRBJ2-7
DNA: TGCGCCAGCAGCTTGGCCCCAGGACTAGTAGTGCAGTACTTC
CDR3: CASSLAPGLVVQYF

D: NA
size: NA
length: 13
V: TRBV5-1
J: TRBJ2-5
DNA: TGCGCCAGCAACGACGGGGCGAGGGAGACCCAGTACTTC
CDR3: CASNDGARETQYF

D: NA
size: NA
length: 12
V: TRBV28
J: TRBJ1-1
DNA: TGTGCCAGCAGTTTAGGAGACACTGAAGCTTTCTTT
CDR3: CASSLGDTEAFF

D: NA
size: NA
length: 13
V: TRBV5-1
J: TRBJ2-7
DNA: TGCGCCAGCAGCTTGGTCGACAACTACGAGCAGTACTTC
CDR3: CASSLVDNYEQYF

D: NA
size: NA
length: 11
V: TRBV2
J: TRBJ2-7
DNA: TGTGCCAGCAGTGATCATTACGAGCAGTACTTC
CDR3: CASSDHYEQYF

D: NA
size: NA
length: 12
V: TRBV9
J: TRBJ1-2
DNA: TGTGCCAGCAGCGTAGAGAACTATGGCTACACCTTC
CDR3: CASSVENYGYTF

D: TRBD2
size: NA
length: 14
V: TRBV7-9
J: TRBJ2-7
DNA: TGTGCCAGCAGCTCCCAAGGACTAGGCTACGAGCAGTACTTC
CDR3: CASSSQGLGYEQYF

D: TRBD1
size: NA
length: 17
V: TRBV6-1
J: TRBJ2-3
DNA: TGTGCCAGCAGTGAAGCTCCCGGGACAGGGATTGGAGATACGCAGTATTTT
CDR3: CASSEAPGTGIGDTQYF

D: TRBD2
size: NA
length: 16
V: TRBV19
J: TRBJ2-3
DNA: TGTGCCAGTAAGTCCCCGGCTAGCGGGAGCGCAGATACGCAGTATTTT
CDR3: CASKSPASGSADTQYF

D: NA
size: NA
length: 11
V: TRBV20-1
J: TRBJ1-2
DNA: TGCAGTGCTACTATAAACTATGGCTACACCTTC
CDR3: CSATINYGYTF

D: NA
size: NA
length: 13
V: TRBV18
J: TRBJ2-7
DNA: TGTGCCAGCTCACCGGATTTTTCCTACGAGCAGTACTTC
CDR3: CASSPDFSYEQYF

D: NA
size: NA
length: 15
V: TRBV4-1
J: TRBJ2-1
DNA: TGCGCCAGCAGCCCAGGGGACTACCCTGGCGATGAGCAGTTCTTC
CDR3: CASSPGDYPGDEQFF

D: NA
size: few
length: 16
V: TRBV9
J: TRBJ1-4
DNA: TGTGCCAGCAGCGTACTCCCGCAGGCAACTAATGAAAAACTGTTTTTT
CDR3: CASSVLPQATNEKLFF

D: NA
size: few
length: 14
V: TRBV11-2
J: TRBJ2-1
DNA: TGTGCCAGCAGCTTATCCGCTTTCTACAATGAGCAGTTCTTC
CDR3: CASSLSAFYNEQFF

D: TRBD1
size: NA
length: 12
V: TRBV18
J: TRBJ2-7
DNA: TGTGCCACCGGACGGGACAGGGTCGAGCAGTACTTC
CDR3: CATGRDRVEQYF

D: NA
size: many
length: 11
V: TRBV28
J: TRBJ1-2
DNA: TGTGCCAGCAACAGCGATTATGGCTACACCTTC
CDR3: CASNSDYGYTF

D: NA
size: NA
length: 17
V: TRBV27
J: TRBJ1-5
DNA: TGTGCCAGCAGTTTATCGGCGAGTTTGACAAGCAATCAGCCCCAGCATTTT
CDR3: CASSLSASLTSNQPQHF

D: NA
size: NA
length: 12
V: TRBV7-3
J: TRBJ2-1
DNA: TGTGCCAGCAGCTCCTTTAAGGGGGAGCAGTTCTTC
CDR3: CASSSFKGEQFF

D: TRBD1
size: few
length: 13
V: TRBV28
J: TRBJ2-4
DNA: TGTGCCACGTTGCCAGGGGGCAAAAACATTCAGTACTTC
CDR3: CATLPGGKNIQYF

D: TRBD1
size: NA
length: 15
V: TRBV2
J: TRBJ2-6
DNA: TGTGCCAGCAGTGTGACAGGGACTGGGGCCAACGTCCTGACTTTC
CDR3: CASSVTGTGANVLTF

D: NA
size: once
length: 13
V: TRBV7-2
J: TRBJ2-1
DNA: TGTGCCAGCAGCTTAGGTTTAGCCTACGAGCAGTTCTTC
CDR3: CASSLGLAYEQFF

D: TRBD2
size: NA
length: 19
V: TRBV5-4
J: TRBJ2-3
DNA: TGTGCCAGCAGCCCCCTATCTAGCGGGAGGGCCGTTTTGGCAGATACGCAGTATTTT
CDR3: CASSPLSSGRAVLADTQYF

D: NA
size: NA
length: 15
V: TRBV18
J: TRBJ2-7
DNA: TGTGCCAGCTGGGAACCGGGGAGTGGGACCTACGAGCAGTACTTC
CDR3: CASWEPGSGTYEQYF

D: NA
size: NA
length: 15
V: TRBV7-8
J: TRBJ2-3
DNA: TGTGCCAGCAGCTTAGTACTGAGAGGTTCAGATACGCAGTATTTT
CDR3: CASSLVLRGSDTQYF

D: NA
size: NA
length: 14
V: TRBV9
J: TRBJ2-5
DNA: TGTGCCAGCAGCGCACAGGGTCTGGGAGAGACCCAGTACTTC
CDR3: CASSAQGLGETQYF

D: NA
size: NA
length: 14
V: TRBV2
J: TRBJ1-1
DNA: TGTGCCAGCAGTGTGAGAACAGAAAACACTGAAGCTTTCTTT
CDR3: CASSVRTENTEAFF

D: NA
size: NA
length: 14
V: TRBV5-1
J: TRBJ2-5
DNA: TGCGCCAGCAGCTTAGAGGGCAACAGGGAGACCCAGTACTTC
CDR3: CASSLEGNRETQYF

D: TRBD2
size: NA
length: 14
V: TRBV10-3
J: TRBJ2-7
DNA: TGTGCCATCAGCCCAGACACGGGGGGCTACGAGCAGTACTTC
CDR3: CAISPDTGGYEQYF

D: NA
size: NA
length: 12
V: TRBV2
J: TRBJ1-2
DNA: TGTGCCAGCAGTGAAGCCCTCTATGGCTACACCTTC
CDR3: CASSEALYGYTF

D: NA
size: once
length: 17
V: TRBV7-9
J: TRBJ2-7
DNA: TGTGCCAGCAGCCCAGGCGTCGGGCGGCACCGCTCCTACGAGCAGTACTTC
CDR3: CASSPGVGRHRSYEQYF

D: NA
size: NA
length: 16
V: TRBV7-9
J: TRBJ2-6
DNA: TGTGCCAGCAGCTTTCTGCGCGGGACTGGGGCCAACGTCCTGACTTTC
CDR3: CASSFLRGTGANVLTF

D: NA
size: NA
length: 13
V: TRBV6-1
J: TRBJ1-2
DNA: TGTGCCACCGGACAGACCGATGGCTATGGCTACACCTTC
CDR3: CATGQTDGYGYTF

D: NA
size: few
length: 14
V: TRBV5-1
J: TRBJ2-3
DNA: TGCGCCAGCAGAACTACCACCGGCACAGATACGCAGTATTTT
CDR3: CASRTTTGTDTQYF

D: NA
size: NA
length: 13
V: TRBV6-6
J: TRBJ1-1
DNA: TGTGCCAGCAGCGCGACAGGAGGCACTGAAGCTTTCTTT
CDR3: CASSATGGTEAFF

D: NA
size: few
length: 16
V: TRBV6-1
J: TRBJ2-7
DNA: TGTGCCAGCAGAGAACTACAGGGTGGGAGGTCCTACGAGCAGTACTTC
CDR3: CASRELQGGRSYEQYF

D: TRBD2
size: NA
length: 15
V: TRBV7-2
J: TRBJ2-1
DNA: TGTGCCAGCAGCTTCAGACTAGCGGGAGCCAATGAGCAGTTCTTC
CDR3: CASSFRLAGANEQFF

D: NA
size: NA
length: 13
V: TRBV4-1
J: TRBJ2-1
DNA: TGCGCCAGCAGCCCATTGACGGGGGAGAGGCAGTTCTTC
CDR3: CASSPLTGERQFF

D: NA
size: NA
length: 14
V: TRBV27
J: TRBJ2-3
DNA: TGTGCCAGCAGTTTAGCTAGTAGGCCAGATACGCAGTATTTT
CDR3: CASSLASRPDTQYF

D: NA
size: once
length: 14
V: TRBV5-1
J: TRBJ2-5
DNA: TGCGCCAGCAGCTTGGAGGGACCTCAAGAGACCCAGTACTTC
CDR3: CASSLEGPQETQYF

D: NA
size: once
length: 12
V: TRBV29-1
J: TRBJ1-5
DNA: TGCAGCGCTCGGGACGGTAATCAGCCCCAGCATTTT
CDR3: CSARDGNQPQHF

D: TRBD1
size: NA
length: 13
V: TRBV2
J: TRBJ1-4
DNA: TGTGCCAGCGGGTTCGAAGCAGGGGGACAACTGTTTTTT
CDR3: CASGFEAGGQLFF

D: TRBD1
size: NA
length: 16
V: TRBV14
J: TRBJ1-2
DNA: TGTGCCAGCAGCCACCCTCAGGGGGCGAGGAGCTATGGCTACACCTTC
CDR3: CASSHPQGARSYGYTF

D: TRBD2
size: NA
length: 14
V: TRBV27
J: TRBJ2-7
DNA: TGTGCCAGCAGCCGACTAGCGGGAGGCTACGAGCAGTACTTC
CDR3: CASSRLAGGYEQYF

D: TRBD2
size: NA
length: 15
V: TRBV7-6
J: TRBJ2-7
DNA: TGTGCCAGCAGCTTAGGAGGGACTAGCGGAGCCGAGCAGTACTTC
CDR3: CASSLGGTSGAEQYF

D: NA
size: NA
length: 16
V: TRBV7-6
J: TRBJ2-7
DNA: TGTGCCAGCAGCCTAGCAGGGGCCTTCAACTCCTACGAGCAGTACTTC
CDR3: CASSLAGAFNSYEQYF

D: NA
size: NA
length: 15
V: TRBV5-5
J: TRBJ2-5
DNA: TGTGCCAGCAGCGCCAATAGCGGAGACGGGGAGACCCAGTACTTC
CDR3: CASSANSGDGETQYF

D: TRBD1
size: NA
length: 14
V: TRBV7-2
J: TRBJ2-7
DNA: TGTGCCAGCAGCACTCGACAGGGGTTCTACGAGCAGTACTTC
CDR3: CASSTRQGFYEQYF

D: NA
size: NA
length: 13
V: TRBV10-3
J: TRBJ1-4
DNA: TGTGCCATCAGTGAAGCGAGGGGTGAAAAACTGTTTTTT
CDR3: CAISEARGEKLFF